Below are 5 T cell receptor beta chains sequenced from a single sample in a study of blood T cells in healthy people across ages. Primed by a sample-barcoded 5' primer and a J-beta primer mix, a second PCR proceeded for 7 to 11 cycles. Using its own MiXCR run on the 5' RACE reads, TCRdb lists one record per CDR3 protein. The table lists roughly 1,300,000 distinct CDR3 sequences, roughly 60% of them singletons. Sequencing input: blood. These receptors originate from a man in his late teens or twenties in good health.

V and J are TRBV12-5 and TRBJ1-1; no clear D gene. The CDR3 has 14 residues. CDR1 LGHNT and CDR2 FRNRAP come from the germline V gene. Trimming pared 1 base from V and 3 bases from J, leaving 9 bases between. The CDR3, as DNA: TGTGCTAGTGGTTTGGCCCAGGAGTACACTGAAGCTTTCTTT. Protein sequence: CASGLAQEYTEAFF.

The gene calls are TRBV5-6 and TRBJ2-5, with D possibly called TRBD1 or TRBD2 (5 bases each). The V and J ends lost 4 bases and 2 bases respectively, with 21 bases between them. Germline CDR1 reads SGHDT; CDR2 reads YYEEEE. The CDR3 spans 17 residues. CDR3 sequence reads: CASSPATGSGRQETQYF. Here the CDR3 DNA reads TGTGCCAGCAGCCCAGCCACCGGATCGGGACGTCAAGAGACCCAGTACTTC.

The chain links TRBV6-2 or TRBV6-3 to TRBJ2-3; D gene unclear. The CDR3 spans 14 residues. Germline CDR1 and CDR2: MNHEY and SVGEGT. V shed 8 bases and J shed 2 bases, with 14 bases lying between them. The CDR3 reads CASRLHSPTDTQYF. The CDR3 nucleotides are TGTGCCAGCCGACTTCACTCCCCCACAGATACGCAGTATTTT.

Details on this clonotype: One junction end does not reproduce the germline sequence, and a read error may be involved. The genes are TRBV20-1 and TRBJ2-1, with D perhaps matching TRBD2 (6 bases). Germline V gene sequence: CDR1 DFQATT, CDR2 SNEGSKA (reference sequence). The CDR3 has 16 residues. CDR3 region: CSARDDSPRLVDEKFF. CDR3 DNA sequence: TGCAGTGCTAGAGATGATTCACCCCGACTAGTAGATGAGAAGTTCTTC.

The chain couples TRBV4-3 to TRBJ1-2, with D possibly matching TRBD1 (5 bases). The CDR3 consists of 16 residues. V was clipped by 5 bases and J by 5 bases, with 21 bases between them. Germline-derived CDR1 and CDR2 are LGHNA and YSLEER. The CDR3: CASSSDAGAATYGYTF. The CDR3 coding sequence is TGCGCCAGCAGCTCAGACGCTGGGGCAGCTACTTATGGCTACACCTTC.